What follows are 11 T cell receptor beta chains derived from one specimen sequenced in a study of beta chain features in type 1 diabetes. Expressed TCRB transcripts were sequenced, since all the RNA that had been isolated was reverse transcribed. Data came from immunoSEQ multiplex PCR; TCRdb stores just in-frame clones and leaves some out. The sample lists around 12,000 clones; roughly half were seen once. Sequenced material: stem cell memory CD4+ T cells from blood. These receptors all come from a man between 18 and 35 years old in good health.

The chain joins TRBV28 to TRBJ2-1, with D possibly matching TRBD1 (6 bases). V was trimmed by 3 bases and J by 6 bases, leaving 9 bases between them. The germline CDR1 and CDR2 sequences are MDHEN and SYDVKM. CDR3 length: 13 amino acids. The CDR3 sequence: CASSFRDTNEQFF. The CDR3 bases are TGTGCCAGCAGTTTTAGGGACACCAATGAGCAGTTCTTC.

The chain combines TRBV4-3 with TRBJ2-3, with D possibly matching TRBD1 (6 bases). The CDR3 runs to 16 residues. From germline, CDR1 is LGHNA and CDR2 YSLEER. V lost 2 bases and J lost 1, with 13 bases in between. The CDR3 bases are TGCGCCAGCAGCCAACGACAGGCAGACGGCACAGATACGCAGTATTTT. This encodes CASSQRQADGTDTQYF.

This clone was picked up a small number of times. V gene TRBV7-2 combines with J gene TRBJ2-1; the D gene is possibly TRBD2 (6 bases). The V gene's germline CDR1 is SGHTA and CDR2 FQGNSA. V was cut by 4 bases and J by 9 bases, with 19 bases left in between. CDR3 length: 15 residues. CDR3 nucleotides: TGTGCCAGCAGCTCGGGGGTCGGGCGGAGCGGTGAGCAGTTCTTC. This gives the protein CASSSGVGRSGEQFF.

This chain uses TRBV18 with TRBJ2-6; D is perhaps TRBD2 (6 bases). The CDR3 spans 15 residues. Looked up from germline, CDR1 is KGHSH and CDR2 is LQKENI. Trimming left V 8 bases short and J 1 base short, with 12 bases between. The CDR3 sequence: CASTMAGSGANVLTF. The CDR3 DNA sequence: TGTGCCAGCACGATGGCGGGGTCTGGGGCCAACGTCCTGACTTTC.

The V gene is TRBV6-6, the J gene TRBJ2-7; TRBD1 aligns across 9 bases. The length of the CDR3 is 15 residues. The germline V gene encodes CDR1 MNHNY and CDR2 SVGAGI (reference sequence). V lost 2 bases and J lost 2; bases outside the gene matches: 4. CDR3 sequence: CASSYRGTGTYEQYF. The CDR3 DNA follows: TGTGCCAGCAGTTACAGAGGGACAGGGACCTACGAGCAGTACTTC.

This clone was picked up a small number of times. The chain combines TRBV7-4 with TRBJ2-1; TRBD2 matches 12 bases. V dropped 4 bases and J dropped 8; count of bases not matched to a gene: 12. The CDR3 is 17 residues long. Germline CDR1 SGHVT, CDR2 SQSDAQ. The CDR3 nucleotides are TGTGCCAGCAGCTCGCCCCGGACTAGCGGGGTTCCCGATGAGCAGTTCTTC. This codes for CASSSPRTSGVPDEQFF.

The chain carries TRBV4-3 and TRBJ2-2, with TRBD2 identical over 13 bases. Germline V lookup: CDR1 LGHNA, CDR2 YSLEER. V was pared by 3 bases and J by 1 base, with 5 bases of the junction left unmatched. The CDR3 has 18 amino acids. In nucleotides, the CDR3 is TGCGCCAGCAGCCACACTAGCGGGGGGGCGAGGAACACCGGGGAGCTGTTTTTT. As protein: CASSHTSGGARNTGELFF.

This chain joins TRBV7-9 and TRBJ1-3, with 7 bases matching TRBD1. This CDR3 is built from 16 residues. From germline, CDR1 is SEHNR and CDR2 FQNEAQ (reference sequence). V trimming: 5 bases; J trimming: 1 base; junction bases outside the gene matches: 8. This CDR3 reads CASSLTRQGSGNTIYF. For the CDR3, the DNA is TGTGCCAGCAGCCTCACGCGACAGGGATCTGGAAACACCATATATTTT. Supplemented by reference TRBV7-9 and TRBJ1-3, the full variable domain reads DTGVSQNPRHKITKRGQNVTFRCDPISEHNRLYWYRQTLGQGPEFLTYFQNEAQLEKSRLLSDRFSAERPKGSFSTLEIQRTEQGDSAMYLCASSLTRQGSGNTIYFGEGSWLTVV.

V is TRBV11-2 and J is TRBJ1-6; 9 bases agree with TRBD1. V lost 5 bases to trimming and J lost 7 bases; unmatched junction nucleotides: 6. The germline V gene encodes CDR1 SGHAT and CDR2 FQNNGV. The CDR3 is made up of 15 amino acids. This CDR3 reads CASSLRGQGNSPLHF. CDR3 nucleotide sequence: TGTGCCAGCAGCCTCAGAGGACAGGGGAATTCACCCCTCCACTTT.

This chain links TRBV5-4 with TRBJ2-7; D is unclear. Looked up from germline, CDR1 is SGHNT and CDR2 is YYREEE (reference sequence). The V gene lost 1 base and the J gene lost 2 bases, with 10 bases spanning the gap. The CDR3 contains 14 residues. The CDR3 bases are TGTGCCAGCAGCTTGAAAGTGGGCACCTACGAGCAGTACTTC. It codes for CASSLKVGTYEQYF.

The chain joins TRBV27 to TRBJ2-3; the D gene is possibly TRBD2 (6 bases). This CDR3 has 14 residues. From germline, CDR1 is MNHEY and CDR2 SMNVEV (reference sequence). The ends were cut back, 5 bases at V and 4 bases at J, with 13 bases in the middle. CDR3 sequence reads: CASSPGSSADTQYF. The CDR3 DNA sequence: TGTGCCAGCAGTCCCGGTTCTAGCGCAGATACGCAGTATTTT.